A single sample is the source of the 2 T cell receptor beta chains below, sequenced in a study of T cell changes during pregnancy in multiple sclerosis. The assay was immunoSEQ multiplex PCR, and TCRdb's table has in-frame clones only and misses some. The sample yields 70,000 to 95,000 clones, around 92% seen once. The starting material was peripheral blood, obtained in the third trimester of pregnancy. The receptors were gathered from a female donor with multiple sclerosis, enrolled in a pregnancy study.

This chain links TRBV5-1 with TRBJ2-1; tentative D call: TRBD1 (6 bases). This CDR3 region has 16 residues. Between the trimmed V and J ends, which lost 3 bases and 5 bases, there was a span of 18 bases. The germline V gene has CDR1 SGHRS and CDR2 YFSETQ. The CDR3 spells CASSSLGRGIHNEQFF. DNA for the CDR3: TGCGCCAGCAGCTCTCTCGGCAGGGGAATTCACAATGAGCAGTTCTTC.

Notes on this clone: One junction end does not reproduce the germline sequence, and a read error may be involved. The V gene is TRBV7-7, the J gene TRBJ2-1; 9 bases map to TRBD2. CDR1 is SSHAT, CDR2 FNYEAQ, per germline (reference sequence). There are 16 residues in the CDR3. The CDR3 loop is CASSQSSSGTVNEQFF. CDR3 nucleotide sequence: TGTGCTAGCAGCCAATCTTCTAGCGGGACGGTCAATGAGCAGTTCTTC.